The 32 T cell receptor beta chains reported below all come from one sample, sequenced in a study of control samples from healthy donors and cancer patients (TCRdb year 2020). Libraries were made using the immunoSEQ multiplex PCR assay. This immuneACCESS table, as held by TCRdb, lists in-frame sequences with V and J called but not all clones. Of the missing ones, under half trace to an unresolved V gene in checked studies; the others have no known cause. The sample yields about 84,000 clones; about 79% were counted once. Around a tenth of the sample goes to the ten largest clones. Input material: PBMCs. The receptors were sampled from a man aged 60 to 75 with head and neck cancer.

The CDR3 coding sequence is TGTGCCAGCAGCACCCCCAGCGGCAGGGCCTACGAGCAGTACTTC. Translation: CASSTPSGRAYEQYF. The gene calls are TRBV6-5 and TRBJ2-7; possibly TRBD1 or TRBD2 for D (5 bases each). Germline CDR1 and CDR2: MNHEY and SVGAGI. The CDR3 contains 15 residues. Trimming pared 6 bases from V and 2 bases from J, leaving 17 bases between.

The J gene is TRBJ2-4, the V gene TRBV18; unclear D gene. Germline loops: CDR1 KGHSH, CDR2 LQKENI. The CDR3 totals 19 residues. Trimming stripped 2 bases from V and 2 bases from J, with 22 bases between. CDR3 coding DNA: TGTGCCAGCTCACCATTCCCCTACAGAAGCTCAGACCCCAAAAACATTCAGTACTTC. It is translated as CASSPFPYRSSDPKNIQYF.

V usage is TRBV5-5 and J usage is TRBJ1-1; possible D gene TRBD1, 5 bases. Looked up from germline, CDR1 is SGHKS and CDR2 is YYEKEE (reference sequence). The CDR3 is 15 residues long. V lost 3 bases and J lost 5, with 17 bases in between. The CDR3 DNA sequence: TGTGCCAGCAGCTGGGACGGGACCTTATGGACTGAAGCTTTCTTT. It is translated as CASSWDGTLWTEAFF. The variable domain in full, with the rest retrieved from reference TRBV5-5 and TRBJ1-1, is DAGVTQSPTHLIKTRGQQVTLRCSPISGHKSVSWYQQVLGQGPQFIFQYYEKEERGRGNFPDRFSARQFPNYSSELNVNALLLGDSALYLCASSWDGTLWTEAFFGQGTRLTVV.

This clone has a handful of counts. This sequence joins TRBV6-5 and TRBJ2-1; possibly TRBD2 for D (6 bases). The germline gives CDR1 MNHEY, CDR2 SVGAGI. The ends were cut back, 7 bases at V and 2 bases at J, with 12 bases in the middle. The CDR3 length is 14 residues. CDR3: CASTEAGTYNEQFF. In nucleotides, the CDR3 is TGTGCCAGCACCGAGGCGGGGACCTACAATGAGCAGTTCTTC.

The chain employs TRBV5-1 and TRBJ2-3; 12 nucleotides line up with TRBD2. Germline trimming cut 5 bases from V and 5 bases from J; bases unmatched to any gene: 9. The CDR3 has 16 amino acids. Germline V gene data show CDR1 as SGHRS and CDR2 as YFSETQ. Here the CDR3 DNA reads TGCGCCAGCAGTCCTAGCGGGGGGGCAGTCAGAGATACGCAGTATTTT. Its translation is CASSPSGGAVRDTQYF. The full variable domain, with the rest looked up from reference TRBV5-1 and TRBJ2-3, is KAGVTQTPRYLIKTRGQQVTLSCSPISGHRSVSWYQQTPGQGLQFLFEYFSETQRNKGNFPGRFSGRQFSNSRSEMNVSTLELGDSALYLCASSPSGGAVRDTQYFGPGTRLTVL.

This chain connects TRBV7-8 to TRBJ1-1, with a tentative D call TRBD1 (5 bases). CDR3 length equals 16 residues. V was cut by 5 bases and J by 0 bases, with 16 bases left in between. From germline, CDR1 is SGHVS and CDR2 FQNEAQ. The DNA of the CDR3 is TGTGCCAGCAGCCTGGGTGGGGCTATTATGAACACTGAAGCTTTCTTT. It specifies CASSLGGAIMNTEAFF.

The chain links TRBV28 to TRBJ2-5; TRBD2 agrees at 13 bases. Looked up from germline, CDR1 is MDHEN and CDR2 is SYDVKM. V shed 4 bases, J shed 5 bases, and the junction held 4 bases outside the gene matches. This CDR3 is 15 amino acids long. This CDR3 reads CASSSLAGGGETQYF. The CDR3 DNA sequence: TGTGCCAGCAGTTCACTAGCGGGAGGGGGGGAGACCCAGTACTTC. Full variable domain (rest looked up from reference TRBV28 and TRBJ2-5): DVKVTQSSRYLVKRTGEKVFLECVQDMDHENMFWYRQDPGLGLRLIYFSYDVKMKEKGDIPEGYSVSREKKERFSLILESASTNQTSMYLCASSSLAGGGETQYFGPGTRLLVL.

The rearrangement joins TRBV6-1 to TRBJ1-1; the D gene is possibly TRBD1 (5 bases). Germline CDR1 and CDR2: MNHNS and SASEGT. V was trimmed by 1 base and J by 11 bases, leaving 11 bases between them. This CDR3 region has 12 residues. CDR3 bases: TGTGCCAGCAGTGAAGGGGGGATTGGGGCTTTCTTT. Protein product: CASSEGGIGAFF.

The gene calls are TRBV18 and TRBJ2-7, with D unclear. Germline V CDR1 and CDR2: KGHSH, LQKENI. The CDR3 spans 15 residues. The V and J ends lost 0 bases and 0 bases respectively, with 9 bases between them. DNA of the CDR3: TGTGCCAGCTCACCACCCTCTCAGGCCTCCTACGAGCAGTACTTC. Residues: CASSPPSQASYEQYF.

The chain combines TRBV10-3 with TRBJ1-1; D is perhaps TRBD1 (6 bases). CDR1 is ENHRY, CDR2 SYGVKD, per germline. The germline V and J ends were trimmed by 6 bases and 7 bases, with 12 bases remaining between them. The CDR3 totals 12 residues. This CDR3 reads CAIREGVHEAFF. CDR3 DNA sequence: TGTGCCATCAGAGAGGGGGTTCATGAAGCTTTCTTT.

The V and J genes are TRBV19 and TRBJ2-2; 8 bases map to TRBD1. V trimming: 10 bases; J trimming: 4 bases; junction bases outside the gene matches: 5. CDR1 and CDR2 (germline): LNHDA, SQIVND (reference sequence). This CDR3 region has 13 residues. The CDR3 protein is CATEDRGTGELFF. The CDR3 DNA reads TGTGCCACCGAAGACAGGGGCACCGGGGAGCTGTTTTTT.

CDR3 protein: CASSQDWVREQYF. Here the CDR3 DNA reads TGTGCCAGCAGCCAAGACTGGGTACGCGAGCAGTACTTC. The chain employs TRBV14 and TRBJ2-7; D remains unclear. The V gene's germline CDR1 is SGHDN and CDR2 FVKESK. Trimming took off 0 bases at V and 6 bases at J, with 9 bases between the two ends. The CDR3 runs to 13 residues.

This clone occurred a few times. CDR3 DNA: TGTGCCAGTAGTGAAGACCTGGTGTCCGGAAACACCATATATTTT. It is translated as CASSEDLVSGNTIYF. This sequence joins TRBV19 and TRBJ1-3, with D unclear. CDR3 length equals 15 residues. Germline CDR1 is LNHDA and CDR2 is SQIVND (reference sequence). V lost 5 bases to trimming and J lost 4 bases, with 15 bases between them.

The V gene is TRBV29-1, the J gene TRBJ2-7, with 14 bases fitting TRBD2. The CDR3 runs 16 residues. The J segment lost 2 bases and the V segment lost 6 bases, leaving 9 bases of the junction unmatched. CDR1 SQVTM and CDR2 ANQGSEA come from the germline V gene. This chain's CDR3 is CSVAGTSGSVTYEQYF. For the CDR3, the DNA is TGCAGCGTAGCCGGGACTAGCGGGAGTGTGACCTACGAGCAGTACTTC.

This clone has a single count. The chain has TRBV7-8 and TRBJ2-5; D is ambiguous. CDR1 is SGHVS and CDR2 is FQNEAQ in the germline V gene. This CDR3 region has 13 residues. Trimming shortened V by 2 bases and J by 4 bases, and 8 bases separated the two germline ends. This CDR3 reads CASSLTRRETQYF. The CDR3 DNA is TGTGCCAGCAGCTTAACCAGGCGAGAGACCCAGTACTTC. Together with reference TRBV7-8 and TRBJ2-5, the CDR3 gives the full variable domain: GAGVSQSPRYKVAKRGQDVALRCDPISGHVSLFWYQQALGQGPEFLTYFQNEAQLDKSGLPSDRFFAERPEGSVSTLKIQRTQQEDSAVYLCASSLTRRETQYFGPGTRLLVL.

This clone was recorded a few times. The chain couples TRBV10-3 to TRBJ2-1, with a possible D match to TRBD1 (6 bases). Per the germline V gene, CDR1 is ENHRY and CDR2 is SYGVKD. V was pared by 4 bases and J by 4 bases, with 11 bases between. The length of the CDR3 is 14 residues. The CDR3 reads CAISGQGNYNEQFF. Here the CDR3 DNA reads TGTGCCATCAGTGGTCAGGGGAATTACAATGAGCAGTTCTTC.

This chain links TRBV2 with TRBJ2-2; D remains ambiguous. The V and J ends lost 5 bases and 4 bases respectively, with 5 bases between them. The CDR3 spans 12 residues. In germline, CDR1 is SNHLY, CDR2 FYNNEI. DNA of the CDR3: TGTGCCAGCAGTCTGATCACCGGGGAGCTGTTTTTT. Protein: CASSLITGELFF.

The chain recombines TRBV20-1 with TRBJ2-3; D is perhaps TRBD2 (5 bases). The CDR3 sequence is 13 residues long. Germline assignment: CDR1 DFQATT and CDR2 SNEGSKA (reference sequence). V lost 3 bases, J lost 10 bases, and 17 bases lay in between. The CDR3 is CSASPSGLGSQYF. The CDR3 bases are TGCAGTGCTAGTCCCTCCGGACTGGGCTCGCAGTATTTT.

The genes are TRBV9 and TRBJ1-2; no clear D. The CDR3 spans 14 residues. Germline V CDR1 and CDR2: SGDLS, YYNGEE. V was shortened by 0 bases and J by 2 bases, with 8 bases between the two germline ends. The CDR3 sequence is CASSVVWGNYGYTF. As DNA, the CDR3 is TGTGCCAGCAGCGTAGTTTGGGGAAACTATGGCTACACCTTC.

The sample holds a few counts of this clone. J is TRBJ1-2 and V is TRBV2, with 11 bases that match TRBD1. Germline V gives CDR1 SNHLY, CDR2 FYNNEI. J gave up 4 bases and V 6 bases, and 4 bases lay outside the gene matches. The CDR3 has 14 amino acids. As DNA, the CDR3 is TGTGCCAGCAGGCCCGGGACAGGGGGCTATGGCTACACCTTC. Residues: CASRPGTGGYGYTF.

This chain uses TRBV18 with TRBJ1-5; D may be TRBD1 (6 bases). This CDR3 has 15 residues. CDR1 is KGHSH, CDR2 LQKENI, per germline. The V and J ends lost 3 bases and 1 base respectively, with 10 bases between them. CDR3 in DNA: TGTGCCAGCTCACCTAGGACAGCGAGCAATCAGCCCCAGCATTTT. Its translation is CASSPRTASNQPQHF.

V gene TRBV7-9 combines with J gene TRBJ1-1, with a tentative D call TRBD1 (5 bases). Trimming shortened V by 5 bases and J by 0 bases, and 10 bases separated the two germline ends. The CDR3 contains 14 residues. CDR1 is SEHNR and CDR2 is FQNEAQ in the germline V gene (reference sequence). CDR3 sequence (DNA): TGTGCCAGCAGCCTGGGACGGATGAACACTGAAGCTTTCTTT. Translation: CASSLGRMNTEAFF.

The chain couples TRBV28 to TRBJ2-1; TRBD2 matches 9 bases. Looked up from germline, CDR1 is MDHEN and CDR2 is SYDVKM. The junction had 5 bases not matched to a gene; V was cut back by 2 bases and J by 6 bases. CDR3 length: 15 residues. This chain's CDR3 is CASSLAGGPLNEQFF. The CDR3 DNA follows: TGTGCCAGCAGTTTAGCGGGAGGGCCTCTCAATGAGCAGTTCTTC.

V is TRBV6-5 and J is TRBJ1-4; D unresolved. Per germline, CDR1 MNHEY and CDR2 SVGAGI. The CDR3 totals 15 residues. Trimming cost V 5 bases and J 0 bases, with 10 bases left between them. The CDR3 DNA is TGTGCCAGCAGTCTAGGACCTGCAACTAATGAAAAACTGTTTTTT. Translating gives CASSLGPATNEKLFF.

This clone was observed once. V gene TRBV29-1 combines with J gene TRBJ2-5; D uncertain. Germline V lookup: CDR1 SQVTM, CDR2 ANQGSEA. Trimming shortened V by 3 bases and J by 1 base, and 12 bases separated the two germline ends. CDR3 length: 14 amino acids. The CDR3 here is CSVDDGLSQETQYF. The CDR3 DNA follows: TGCAGCGTTGACGATGGATTATCCCAAGAGACCCAGTACTTC.

The chain is built from TRBV6-1 and TRBJ1-5; D unresolved. Germline V CDR1 and CDR2: MNHNS, SASEGT. The CDR3 consists of 15 residues. Deletions cut 1 base from V and 3 bases from J, with 10 bases between. The CDR3 region has the DNA TGTGCCAGCAGTGAAGTGGATCAGGTCAATCAGCCCCAGCATTTT. As protein: CASSEVDQVNQPQHF.

The rearrangement links TRBV14 to TRBJ2-1; TRBD2 aligns across 9 bases. The CDR3 runs to 14 residues. CDR1 is SGHDN, CDR2 FVKESK, per germline. V lost 6 bases, J lost 6 bases, and 6 bases stayed unmatched. This chain's CDR3 is CASSGGLAFNEQFF. DNA for the CDR3: TGTGCCAGCAGTGGGGGACTAGCATTCAATGAGCAGTTCTTC.

The genes are TRBV30 and TRBJ2-3; no reliable D call. The germline V and J ends were trimmed by 2 bases and 5 bases, with 11 bases remaining between them. The CDR3 is 13 residues long. Germline CDR1 reads GTSNPN; CDR2 reads SVGIG (reference sequence). The CDR3 DNA reads TGTGCCTGGAGTTTCTCTTTGGGAGATACGCAGTATTTT. It is translated as CAWSFSLGDTQYF.

The chain links TRBV30 to TRBJ1-4; no reliable D call. This CDR3 comprises 14 residues. The germline gives CDR1 GTSNPN, CDR2 SVGIG (reference sequence). V shed 0 bases and J shed 7 bases, with 12 bases lying between them. For the CDR3, the DNA is TGTGCCTGGAGTGTTTCTGGACTATCTGAAAAACTGTTTTTT. Translating it yields CAWSVSGLSEKLFF.

This chain connects TRBV6-5 to TRBJ2-2; possible D gene TRBD1, 6 bases. The germline V gene has CDR1 MNHEY and CDR2 SVGAGI. Between the trimmed V and J ends, which lost 2 bases and 5 bases, there was a span of 12 bases. The CDR3 is 15 amino acids. The CDR3 protein is CASSYLGGVTGELFF. In DNA form, the CDR3 reads TGTGCCAGCAGTTACCTAGGGGGTGTGACCGGGGAGCTGTTTTTT.

The chain joins TRBV28 to TRBJ2-2, with 7 bases that match TRBD2. Germline CDR1 reads MDHEN; CDR2 reads SYDVKM. This CDR3 contains 15 residues. Trimming cost V 6 bases and J 3 bases; bases outside gene matches: 7. The CDR3 region has the DNA TGTGCCAGCAGCCACGGACTAGAGGACACCGGGGAGCTGTTTTTT. It yields the protein CASSHGLEDTGELFF.

The rearrangement uses TRBV7-6 and TRBJ2-5; 14 nucleotides match TRBD2. Germline trimming cut 7 bases from V and 5 bases from J; bases unmatched to any gene: 6. Germline assignment: CDR1 SGHVS and CDR2 FNYEAQ. This CDR3 is 15 amino acids long. CDR3 sequence (DNA): TGTGCCAGCACCGGGACTAGCGGGAGTGGGGAGACCCAGTACTTC. Amino acids: CASTGTSGSGETQYF.